The 10 T cell receptor beta chains in this list originate from one sample, sequenced in a study of cytomegalovirus exposure and HLA in healthy donors. With 60 Vbeta and 13 Jbeta primers, the PCR was carried out. Generated by immunoSEQ multiplex PCR, the TCRdb table keeps only in-frame clones and is missing some. The table has under 20,000 clones, 70% to 85% seen once; the top ten hold around 21%. The sample consisted of PBMCs. The source of these receptors is a human donor in good health.

This chain connects TRBV30 to TRBJ1-4, with no clear D. Germline CDR1 is GTSNPN and CDR2 is SVGIG (reference sequence). The CDR3 spans 12 residues. Trimming removed 2 bases at V and 4 bases at J, with 5 bases between. In DNA form, the CDR3 reads TGTGCCTGGAGTTTCTATAATGAAAAACTGTTTTTT. It is translated as CAWSFYNEKLFF.

A few counts support this clone. The V and J genes are TRBV5-6 and TRBJ1-2; TRBD1 aligns across 8 bases. Germline CDR1 and CDR2: SGHDT and YYEEEE. The CDR3 spans 14 residues. J gave up 3 bases and V 2 bases, and 3 bases lay outside the gene matches. Here the CDR3 DNA reads TGTGCCAGCAGCTTTCAGGGGGCTCACTATGGCTACACCTTC. It codes for CASSFQGAHYGYTF. Full variable domain (outside the CDR3, taken from reference TRBV5-6 and TRBJ1-2): DAGVTQSPTHLIKTRGQQVTLRCSPKSGHDTVSWYQQALGQGPQFIFQYYEEEERQRGNFPDRFSGHQFPNYSSELNVNALLLGDSALYLCASSFQGAHYGYTFGSGTRLTVV.

The chain carries TRBV2 and TRBJ2-1, with 9 bases aligning to TRBD2. V shed 10 bases and J 4 bases; nucleotides not matched to a gene: 11. CDR1 is SNHLY and CDR2 is FYNNEI in the germline V gene. The CDR3 length is 15 residues. Here the CDR3 reads CAIEGGRAGYNEQFF. In nucleotides, the CDR3 is TGTGCCATCGAAGGCGGGAGGGCCGGGTACAATGAGCAGTTCTTC.

V is TRBV7-9 and J is TRBJ1-1; weak D call: TRBD1 (5 bases). This CDR3 spans 14 amino acids. The germline V gene encodes CDR1 SEHNR and CDR2 FQNEAQ (reference sequence). Between the trimmed V and J ends, which lost 5 bases and 9 bases, there was a span of 19 bases. In nucleotides, the CDR3 is TGTGCCAGCAGCCCTGGGGGGGGGTGGCACAAAGCTTTCTTT. Its protein product is CASSPGGGWHKAFF.

The chain uses TRBV5-5 and TRBJ1-4, with 8 bases aligning to TRBD1. V was pared by 0 bases and J by 0 bases, with 7 bases of the junction left unmatched. Germline-derived CDR1 and CDR2 are SGHKS and YYEKEE (reference sequence). The CDR3 runs to 18 residues. DNA for the CDR3: TGTGCCAGCAGCTTGGGTGGACAGGGAGGGGCAACTAATGAAAAACTGTTTTTT. Residues: CASSLGGQGGATNEKLFF. Variable domain in full (rest from reference TRBV5-5 and TRBJ1-4): DAGVTQSPTHLIKTRGQQVTLRCSPISGHKSVSWYQQVLGQGPQFIFQYYEKEERGRGNFPDRFSARQFPNYSSELNVNALLLGDSALYLCASSLGGQGGATNEKLFFGSGTQLSVL.

The CDR3 spells CASSSRNTEAFF. CDR3 DNA: TGTGCCAGCTCATCCCGTAACACTGAAGCTTTCTTT. The chain is built from TRBV18 and TRBJ1-1, with D uncertain. V lost 5 bases and J 2 bases, leaving 6 bases between the germline ends. Germline CDR1 KGHSH, CDR2 LQKENI. This CDR3 is 12 amino acids long.

V usage is TRBV12-5 and J usage is TRBJ2-7, with D maybe TRBD2 (7 bases). The V end was cut by 0 bases, the J end by 3 bases, with 15 bases between. The CDR3 has 16 amino acids. Germline CDR1 is LGHNT and CDR2 is FRNRAP. CDR3 DNA: TGTGCTAGTGGTTTGGTGAGGGGGGGGATCCTCTACGAGCAGTACTTC. Its protein product is CASGLVRGGILYEQYF.

The sample holds a few counts of this clone. V gene TRBV6-5 combines with J gene TRBJ2-1, with D maybe TRBD1 (5 bases). Germline V gives CDR1 MNHEY, CDR2 SVGAGI. With 2 bases removed from V and 7 bases from J, the gap between germline ends came to 9 bases. The CDR3 spans 13 residues. The CDR3: CASSYGAGNEQFF. CDR3 bases: TGTGCCAGCAGTTACGGGGCAGGAAATGAGCAGTTCTTC.

The chain has TRBV6-1 and TRBJ1-2; D not certain. Trimming took 9 bases from V and 0 from J, leaving 17 bases between them. Germline CDR1 and CDR2: MNHNS and SASEGT. CDR3 length: 15 residues. CDR3 DNA sequence: TGTGCCAGTCTGGGCCCCTACCCATCTAACTATGGCTACACCTTC. It codes for CASLGPYPSNYGYTF.

This clone was observed a handful of times. The V call is TRBV4-3, the J call TRBJ1-4, with TRBD1 as a possible D gene (6 bases). Trimming took 4 bases from V and 6 from J, leaving 18 bases between them. CDR1 LGHNA and CDR2 YSLEER come from the germline V gene. The CDR3 runs to 16 residues. The CDR3 region is CASSRAWEQGYEKLFF. Written as DNA, the CDR3 is TGCGCCAGCAGCCGAGCTTGGGAGCAGGGGTATGAAAAACTGTTTTTT.